These T cell receptor beta chains were read from a single sample in a study of T cell responses to AZD1222 COVID-19 vaccine. The method was immunoSEQ multiplex PCR; TCRdb's version includes in-frame clones alone and lacks a portion of them. Seen here are 98,000 or so clones, 88% observed once, and the top ten hold around 9.4%. Sample: peripheral blood, taken on day 0 of AZD1222 vaccination. Receptors were obtained from an adult in good health. CDR3s include the opening cysteine and the closing phenylalanine or tryptophan. D genes are given only for firm matches. Clone sizes are given selectively: once, few, many, or a class where the clone is expanded.

>-|-|TRBJ2-7|TRBV28
CASSTTLAPTDEQYF
TGTGCCAGCAGTACTACCCTAGCCCCGACTGACGAGCAGTACTTC
>-|-|TRBJ1-6|TRBV9
CASSVVSDSPLHF
TGTGCCAGCAGCGTAGTCAGTGATTCACCCCTCCACTTT
>once|-|TRBJ2-7|TRBV28
CASGGGREPYEQYF
TGTGCCAGCGGTGGGGGACGAGAGCCCTACGAGCAGTACTTC
>many|TRBD2|TRBJ2-7|TRBV3-1/TRBV3-2
CASSRVGGIVF
TGTGCCAGCAGCCGGGTCGGGGGGATAGTCTTC
>-|TRBD1|TRBJ2-5|TRBV29-1
CSVEGMGQAETQYF
TGCAGCGTTGAAGGAATGGGACAGGCCGAGACCCAGTACTTC
>-|TRBD2|TRBJ2-1|TRBV9
CASSPGAGGYNEQFF
TGTGCCAGCAGCCCAGGAGCGGGGGGATACAATGAGCAGTTCTTC
>few|-|TRBJ1-1|TRBV5-1
CASSFALGQGLNTEAFF
TGCGCCAGCAGCTTTGCCCTAGGGCAGGGGTTGAACACTGAAGCTTTCTTT
>-|-|TRBJ2-2|TRBV6-5
CASSYSSDTGELFF
TGTGCCAGCAGTTACTCGTCTGACACCGGGGAGCTGTTTTTT
>-|-|TRBJ2-7|TRBV25-1
CANLQGHEQYF
TGTGCTAACCTCCAGGGCCACGAGCAGTACTTC
>-|-|TRBJ2-7|TRBV28
CASSPPGQPRPKYEQYF
TGTGCCAGCAGTCCCCCCGGACAGCCGCGCCCTAAATACGAGCAGTACTTC
>-|TRBD1|TRBJ2-4|TRBV28
CASSGTGSYKNIQYF
TGTGCCAGCAGTGGGACAGGGAGTTACAAAAACATTCAGTACTTC
>-|-|TRBJ1-2|TRBV27
CASSTNRAFNYGYTF
TGTGCCAGCAGTACTAACAGGGCTTTCAACTATGGCTACACCTTC
>-|-|TRBJ2-5|TRBV29-1
CSVVKGEERETQYF
TGCAGCGTTGTTAAGGGCGAAGAGCGAGAGACCCAGTACTTC
>-|TRBD1|TRBJ1-1|TRBV11-2
CASSSRQGTEAFF
TGTGCCAGCAGCTCTCGACAGGGCACTGAAGCTTTCTTT
>-|-|TRBJ2-2|TRBV3-1/TRBV3-2
CASSQGVAARGELFF
TGTGCCAGCAGCCAAGGCGTAGCGGCGCGCGGGGAGCTGTTTTTT
>-|TRBD1|TRBJ1-1|TRBV6-5
CASRKSTGGVTEAFF
TGTGCCAGCAGAAAATCGACAGGGGGCGTCACTGAAGCTTTCTTT
>-|-|TRBJ2-1|TRBV14
CASSQGRLNTWGEQFF
TGTGCCAGCAGCCAGGGGAGGCTAAACACCTGGGGTGAGCAGTTCTTC
>-|TRBD2|TRBJ2-1|TRBV2
CASRPGTSGSNEQFF
TGTGCCAGCAGGCCCGGGACTAGCGGGAGTAATGAGCAGTTCTTC
>-|TRBD1|TRBJ2-1|TRBV7-3
CASSDQGGFSSYNEQFF
TGTGCCAGCAGCGACCAAGGGGGCTTTAGCTCCTACAATGAGCAGTTCTTC
>-|-|TRBJ2-1|TRBV7-3
CASSPAGVVSQQFF
TGTGCCAGCAGCCCAGCTGGGGTAGTGAGCCAGCAGTTCTTC
>-|TRBD2|TRBJ2-1|TRBV15
CATSRDLLAGGPHEQFF
TGTGCCACCAGCAGAGACTTGTTGGCGGGAGGGCCCCATGAGCAGTTCTTC
>-|-|TRBJ1-6|TRBV30
CAWTRTPTYSPLHF
TGTGCCTGGACTAGAACGCCTACTTACTCACCCCTCCACTTT
>-|-|TRBJ1-1|TRBV9
CASSVTGRDTEAFF
TGTGCCAGCAGCGTAACGGGGCGGGACACTGAAGCTTTCTTT
>-|-|TRBJ1-1|TRBV19
CASSIGGGASTEAFF
TGTGCCAGTAGTATAGGTGGAGGGGCGAGCACTGAAGCTTTCTTT
>-|-|TRBJ1-3|TRBV9
CASSVNRDSGNTIYF
TGTGCCAGCAGCGTTAACCGGGACTCTGGAAACACCATATATTTT
>-|-|TRBJ1-1|TRBV28
CASTATPGSTEAFF
TGTGCCAGCACTGCAACCCCAGGTTCCACTGAAGCTTTCTTT
>once|TRBD1|TRBJ2-5|TRBV6-5
CASSYAGGGPETQYF
TGTGCCAGCAGTTACGCAGGGGGCGGCCCAGAGACCCAGTACTTC
>-|TRBD1|TRBJ1-2|TRBV6-5
CASRGQTYGYTF
TGTGCCAGCAGGGGACAGACCTATGGCTACACCTTC
>-|-|TRBJ1-5|TRBV2
CASSRTKDQPQHF
TGTGCCAGCAGCAGGACAAAGGATCAGCCCCAGCATTTT
>-|-|TRBJ1-1|TRBV3-1/TRBV3-2
CASSQSSLLGGITEAFF
TGTGCCAGCAGCCAAAGCTCCCTGTTAGGGGGGATCACTGAAGCTTTCTTT
>-|-|TRBJ2-1|TRBV19
CASRAQGSPRSYNEQFF
TGTGCCAGTAGGGCTCAGGGTTCTCCTCGCTCCTACAATGAGCAGTTCTTC
>-|-|TRBJ1-5|TRBV6-5
CASTSSGGNQPQHF
TGTGCCAGCACCTCGTCGGGGGGAAATCAGCCCCAGCATTTT
>many|TRBD1|TRBJ2-7|TRBV28
CASSSSGQGAFAYEQYF
TGTGCCAGCAGTTCCTCGGGACAGGGGGCTTTCGCCTACGAGCAGTACTTC
>few|-|TRBJ1-1|TRBV10-1
CASSPGRERNTEAFF
TGCGCCAGCAGTCCAGGTAGGGAAAGGAACACTGAAGCTTTCTTT
>-|-|TRBJ1-1|TRBV27
CASSWDFRNTEAFF
TGTGCCAGCAGCTGGGACTTCCGGAACACTGAAGCTTTCTTT